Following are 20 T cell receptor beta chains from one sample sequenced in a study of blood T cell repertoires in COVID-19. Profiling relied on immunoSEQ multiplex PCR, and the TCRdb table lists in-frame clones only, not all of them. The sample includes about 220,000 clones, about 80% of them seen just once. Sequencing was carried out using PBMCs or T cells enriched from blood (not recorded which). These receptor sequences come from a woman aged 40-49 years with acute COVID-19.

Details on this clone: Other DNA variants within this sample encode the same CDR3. The DNA for the CDR3 is TGCGCCAGCAGCTTGACACAGGGGGCCTACGAGCAGTACTTC. This translates into CASSLTQGAYEQYF. The V call is TRBV5-1, the J call TRBJ2-7; 8 positions match TRBD1. This CDR3 region has 14 residues. Germline loops: CDR1 SGHRS, CDR2 YFSETQ. With V trimmed by 1 base and J by 2 bases, 2 bases remained unmatched.

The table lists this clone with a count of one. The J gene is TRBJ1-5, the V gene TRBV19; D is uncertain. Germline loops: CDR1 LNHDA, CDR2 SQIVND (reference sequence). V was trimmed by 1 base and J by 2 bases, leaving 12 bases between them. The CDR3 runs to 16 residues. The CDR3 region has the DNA TGTGCCAGTAGTATAGGACGGAGTAGTGGCAATCAGCCCCAGCATTTT. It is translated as CASSIGRSSGNQPQHF.

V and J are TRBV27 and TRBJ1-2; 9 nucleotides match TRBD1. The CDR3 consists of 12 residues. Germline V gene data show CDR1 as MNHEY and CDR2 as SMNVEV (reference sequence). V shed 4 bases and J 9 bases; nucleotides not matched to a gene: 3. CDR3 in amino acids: CASSSGQGRYTF. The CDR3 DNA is TGTGCCAGCAGTTCGGGACAGGGACGCTACACCTTC.

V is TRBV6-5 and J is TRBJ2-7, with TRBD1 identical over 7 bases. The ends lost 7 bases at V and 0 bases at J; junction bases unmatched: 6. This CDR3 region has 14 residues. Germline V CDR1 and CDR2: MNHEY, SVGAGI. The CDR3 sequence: CASTPTGSSYEQYF. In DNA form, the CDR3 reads TGTGCCAGCACCCCGACAGGGTCCTCCTACGAGCAGTACTTC.

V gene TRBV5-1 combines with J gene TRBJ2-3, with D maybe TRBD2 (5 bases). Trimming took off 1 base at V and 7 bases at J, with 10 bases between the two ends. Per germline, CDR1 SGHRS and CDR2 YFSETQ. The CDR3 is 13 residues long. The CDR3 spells CASSLSPGNTQYF. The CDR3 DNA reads TGCGCCAGCAGCTTGAGTCCGGGAAATACGCAGTATTTT.

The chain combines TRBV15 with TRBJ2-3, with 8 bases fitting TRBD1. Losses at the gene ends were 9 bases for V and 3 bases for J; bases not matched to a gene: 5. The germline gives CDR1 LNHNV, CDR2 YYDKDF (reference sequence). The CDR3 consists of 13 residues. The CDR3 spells CATRQGPTDTQYF. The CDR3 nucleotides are TGTGCCACGCGACAGGGGCCTACAGATACGCAGTATTTT.

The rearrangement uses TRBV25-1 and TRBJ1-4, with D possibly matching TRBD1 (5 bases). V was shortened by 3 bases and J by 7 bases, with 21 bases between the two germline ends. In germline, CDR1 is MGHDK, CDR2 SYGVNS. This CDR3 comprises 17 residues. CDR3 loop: CASSDTLGGVGGEKLFF. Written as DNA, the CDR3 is TGTGCCAGCAGTGACACCCTGGGAGGGGTAGGTGGTGAAAAACTGTTTTTT.

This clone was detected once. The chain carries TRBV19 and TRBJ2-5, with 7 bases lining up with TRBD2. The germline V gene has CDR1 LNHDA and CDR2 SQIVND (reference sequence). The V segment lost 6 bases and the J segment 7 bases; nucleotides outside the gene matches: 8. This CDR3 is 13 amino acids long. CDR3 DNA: TGTGCCAGTAGCCTCAGCGGGATGGGGACCCAGTACTTC. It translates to CASSLSGMGTQYF.

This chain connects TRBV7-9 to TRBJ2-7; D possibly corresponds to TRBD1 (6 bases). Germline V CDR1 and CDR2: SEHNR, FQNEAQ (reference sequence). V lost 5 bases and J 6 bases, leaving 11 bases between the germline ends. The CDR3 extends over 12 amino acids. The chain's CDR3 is CASSITGFEQYF. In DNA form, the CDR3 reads TGTGCCAGCAGCATCACAGGGTTCGAGCAGTACTTC.

The CDR3 protein is CATSDFDDTYEQYF. The CDR3, as DNA: TGTGCCACCAGTGATTTCGACGACACCTACGAGCAGTACTTC. V is TRBV24-1 and J is TRBJ2-7; D uncertain. With 1 base removed from V and 2 bases from J, the gap between germline ends came to 8 bases. The CDR3 spans 14 residues. The germline V gene has CDR1 KGHDR and CDR2 SFDVKD.

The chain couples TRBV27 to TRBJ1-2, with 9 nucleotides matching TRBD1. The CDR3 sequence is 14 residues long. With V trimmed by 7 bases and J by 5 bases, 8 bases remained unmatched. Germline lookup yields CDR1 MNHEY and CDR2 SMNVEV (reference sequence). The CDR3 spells CASTNLDRGYGYTF. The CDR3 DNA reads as TGTGCCAGCACCAACCTTGACAGGGGGTATGGCTACACCTTC.

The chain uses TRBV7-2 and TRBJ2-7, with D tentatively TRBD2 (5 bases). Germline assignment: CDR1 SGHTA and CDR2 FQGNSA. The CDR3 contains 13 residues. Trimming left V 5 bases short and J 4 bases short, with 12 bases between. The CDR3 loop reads CASSPLVPYEQYF. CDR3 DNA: TGTGCCAGCAGCCCACTAGTACCTTACGAGCAGTACTTC.

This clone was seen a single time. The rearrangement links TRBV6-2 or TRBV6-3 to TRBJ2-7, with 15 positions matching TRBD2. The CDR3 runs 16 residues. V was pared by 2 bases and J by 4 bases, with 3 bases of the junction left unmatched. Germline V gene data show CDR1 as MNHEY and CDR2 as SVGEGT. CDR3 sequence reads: CASSYPGLAGGYEQYF. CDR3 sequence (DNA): TGTGCCAGCAGTTACCCGGGACTAGCGGGGGGATACGAGCAGTACTTC.

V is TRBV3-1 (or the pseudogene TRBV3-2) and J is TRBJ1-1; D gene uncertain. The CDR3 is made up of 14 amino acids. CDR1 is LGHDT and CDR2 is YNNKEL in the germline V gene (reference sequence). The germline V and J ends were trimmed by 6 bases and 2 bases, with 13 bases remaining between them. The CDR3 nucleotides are TGTGCCAGCAGAGGACTGACGGTTAACACTGAAGCTTTCTTT. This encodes CASRGLTVNTEAFF.

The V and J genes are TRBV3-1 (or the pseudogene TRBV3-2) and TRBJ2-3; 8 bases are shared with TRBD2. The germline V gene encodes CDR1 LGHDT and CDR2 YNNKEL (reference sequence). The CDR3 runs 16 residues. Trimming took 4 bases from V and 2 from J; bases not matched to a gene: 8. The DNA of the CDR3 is TGTGCCAGCAGCCTAAAAGCGGGGGCCTTCACAGATACGCAGTATTTT. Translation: CASSLKAGAFTDTQYF.

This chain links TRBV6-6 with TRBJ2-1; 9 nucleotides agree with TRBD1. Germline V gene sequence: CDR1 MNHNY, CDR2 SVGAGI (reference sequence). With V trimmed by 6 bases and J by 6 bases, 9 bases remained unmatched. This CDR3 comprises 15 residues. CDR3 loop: CASRPTGTGRNEQFF. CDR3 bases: TGTGCCAGCAGACCCACCGGGACAGGGCGCAATGAGCAGTTCTTC.

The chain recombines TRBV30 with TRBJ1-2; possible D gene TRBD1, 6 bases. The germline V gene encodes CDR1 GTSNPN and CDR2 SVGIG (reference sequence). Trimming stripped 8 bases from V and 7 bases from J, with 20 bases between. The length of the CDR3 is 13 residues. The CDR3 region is CAAGRKTGFGYTF. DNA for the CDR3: TGTGCCGCTGGACGAAAGACAGGTTTTGGCTACACCTTC.

CDR3 DNA sequence: TGTGCCAGCAGTTTAGGCCTCCACTCCTACGAGCAGTACTTC. Its translation: CASSLGLHSYEQYF. J is TRBJ2-7 and V is TRBV28; D ambiguous. The length of the CDR3 is 14 residues. V lost 2 bases to trimming and J lost 0 bases, with 8 bases between them. CDR1 is MDHEN and CDR2 is SYDVKM in the germline V gene.

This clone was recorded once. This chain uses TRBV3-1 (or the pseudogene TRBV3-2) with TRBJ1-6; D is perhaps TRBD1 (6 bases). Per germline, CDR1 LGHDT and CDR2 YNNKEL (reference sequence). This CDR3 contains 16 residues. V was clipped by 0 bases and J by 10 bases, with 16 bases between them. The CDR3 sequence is CASSQDKILRGSPLHF. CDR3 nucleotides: TGTGCCAGCAGCCAAGATAAGATTTTAAGGGGGTCACCCCTCCACTTT.

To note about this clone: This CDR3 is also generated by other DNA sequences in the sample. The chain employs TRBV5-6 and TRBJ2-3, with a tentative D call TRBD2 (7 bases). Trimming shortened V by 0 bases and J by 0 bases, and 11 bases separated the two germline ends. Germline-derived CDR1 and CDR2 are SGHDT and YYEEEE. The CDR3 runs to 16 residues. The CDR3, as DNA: TGTGCCAGCAGCTTGGTTGGGGGGGCTAGCACAGATACGCAGTATTTT. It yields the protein CASSLVGGASTDTQYF.